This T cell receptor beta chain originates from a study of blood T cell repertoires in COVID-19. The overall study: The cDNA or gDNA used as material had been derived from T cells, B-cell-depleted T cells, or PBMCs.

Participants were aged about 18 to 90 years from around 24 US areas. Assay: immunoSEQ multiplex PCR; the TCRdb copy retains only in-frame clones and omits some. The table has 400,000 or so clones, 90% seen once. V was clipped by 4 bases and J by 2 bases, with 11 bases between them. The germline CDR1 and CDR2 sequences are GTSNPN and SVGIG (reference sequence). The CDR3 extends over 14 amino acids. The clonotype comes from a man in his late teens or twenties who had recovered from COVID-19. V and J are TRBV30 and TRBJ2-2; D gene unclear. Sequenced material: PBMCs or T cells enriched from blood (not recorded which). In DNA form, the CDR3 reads TGTGCCTGGAAGCGATTCCCCAACACCGGGGAGCTGTTTTTT. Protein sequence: CAWKRFPNTGELFF.